The clone carrying this TCR beta chain was counted between two and nine times. Distinct nucleotide sequences in the sample also encode this CDR3. This CDR3 spans 11 amino acids. The V and J ends lost 1 base and 6 bases respectively, with 6 bases between them. Germline V gene sequence: CDR1 DFQATT, CDR2 SNEGSKA (reference sequence). Sequencing used immunoSEQ multiplex PCR; TCRdb keeps in-frame clones, though not all of them. The sample lists some 51,000 clones, 70% to 90% seen once, with around 15% in the top ten. The sample belongs to a study of PD-L1 blockade in urothelial cancer. As for the study in general: Prior exposure to chemotherapy in patients amounted to 0 to 3 regimens received. Blood samples had a median of approximately 150,000 T cells, tens of thousands of unique TCRs, and clonality roughly 0.088.

The chain combines TRBV20-1 with TRBJ1-1; TRBD1 might be the D (5 bases). The source material was PBMCs, sampled around atezolizumab (anti-PD-L1) treatment. This TCR came from a man in his sixties with urothelial cancer. The CDR3, as DNA: TGCAGTGCTAGAGGGGGCGCTGAAGCTTTCTTT. Translated: CSARGGAEAFF.